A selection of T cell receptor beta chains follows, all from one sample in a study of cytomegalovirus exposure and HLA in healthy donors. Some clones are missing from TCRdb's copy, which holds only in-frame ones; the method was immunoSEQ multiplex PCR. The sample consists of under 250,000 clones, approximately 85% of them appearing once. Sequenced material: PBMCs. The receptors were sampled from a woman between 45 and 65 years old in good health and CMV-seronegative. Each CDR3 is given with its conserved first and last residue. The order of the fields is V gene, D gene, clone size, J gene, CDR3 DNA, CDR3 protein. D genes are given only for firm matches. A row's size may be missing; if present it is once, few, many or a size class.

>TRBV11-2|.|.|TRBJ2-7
TGTGCCAGCAGCTTAGAAGCAGGGTCCCACGAGCAGTACTTC
CASSLEAGSHEQYF
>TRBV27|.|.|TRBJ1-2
TGTGCCAGCAGTTTAAGGCAGGGTTATGGCTACACCTTC
CASSLRQGYGYTF
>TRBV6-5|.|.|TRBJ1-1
TGTGCCAGCAGTTACTCGGGGGCCACTGAAGCTTTCTTT
CASSYSGATEAFF
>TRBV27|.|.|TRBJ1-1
TGTGCCAGCAGACCCTCCAGGGGAAGCATGAACACTGAAGCTTTCTTT
CASRPSRGSMNTEAFF
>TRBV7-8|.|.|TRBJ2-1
TGTGCCAGCAGCCCGAGCCGGGACTTTGCCTACAATGAGCAGTTCTTC
CASSPSRDFAYNEQFF
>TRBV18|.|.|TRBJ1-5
TGTGCCAGCTCACCCTTAGCCGGCTCTGATCAGCCCCAGCATTTT
CASSPLAGSDQPQHF
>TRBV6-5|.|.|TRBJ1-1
TGTGCCAGCAGTTCCCAACGACGGGAGGACACTGAAGCTTTCTTT
CASSSQRREDTEAFF
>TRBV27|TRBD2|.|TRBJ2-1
TGTGCCAGCAGTCAAACGACTAGCGGGGTCCTCGGGGAGCAGTTCTTC
CASSQTTSGVLGEQFF
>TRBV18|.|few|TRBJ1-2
TGTGCCAGCTCACCTAAGGCAGGGACTAACTATGGCTACACCTTC
CASSPKAGTNYGYTF
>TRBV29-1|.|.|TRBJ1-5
TGCAGCGTTCGGGACAATTATAATCAGCCCCAGCATTTT
CSVRDNYNQPQHF
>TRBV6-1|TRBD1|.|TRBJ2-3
TGTGCCAGCAGTGAAGCAAGCCGGACAGGGCATTTT
CASSEASRTGHF
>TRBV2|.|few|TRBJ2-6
TGTGCCAGCAGTCGGGAGACTGGGGCCAACGTCCTGACTTTC
CASSRETGANVLTF
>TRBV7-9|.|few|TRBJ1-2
TGTGCCAGCAGCTTAGAACTTCCTACCGCTGGCTACACCTTC
CASSLELPTAGYTF
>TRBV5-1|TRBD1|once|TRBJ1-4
TGCGCCAGCAGCCCCGCAGGGGGGCGAACAACTAATGAAAAACTGTTTTTT
CASSPAGGRTTNEKLFF
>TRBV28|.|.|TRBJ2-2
TGTGCCAGCAGTTTACGGGCTAGCGCCAGGGAGGAGCTGTTTTTT
CASSLRASAREELFF